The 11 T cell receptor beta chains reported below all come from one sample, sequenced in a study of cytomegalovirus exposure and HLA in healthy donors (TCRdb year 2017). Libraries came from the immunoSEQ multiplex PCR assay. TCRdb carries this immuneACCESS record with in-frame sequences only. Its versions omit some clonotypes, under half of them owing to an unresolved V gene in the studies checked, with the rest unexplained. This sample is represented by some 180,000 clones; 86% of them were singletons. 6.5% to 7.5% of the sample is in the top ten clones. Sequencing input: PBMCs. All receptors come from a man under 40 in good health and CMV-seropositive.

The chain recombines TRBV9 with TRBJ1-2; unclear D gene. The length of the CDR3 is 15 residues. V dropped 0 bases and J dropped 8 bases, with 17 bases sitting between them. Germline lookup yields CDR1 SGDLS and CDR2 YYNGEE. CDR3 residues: CASSVESAALKGYTF. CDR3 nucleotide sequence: TGTGCCAGCAGCGTAGAATCCGCCGCACTCAAGGGCTACACCTTC. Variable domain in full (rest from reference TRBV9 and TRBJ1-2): DSGVTQTPKHLITATGQRVTLRCSPRSGDLSVYWYQQSLDQGLQFLIQYYNGEERAKGNILERFSAQQFPDLHSELNLSSLELGDSALYFCASSVESAALKGYTFGSGTRLTVV.

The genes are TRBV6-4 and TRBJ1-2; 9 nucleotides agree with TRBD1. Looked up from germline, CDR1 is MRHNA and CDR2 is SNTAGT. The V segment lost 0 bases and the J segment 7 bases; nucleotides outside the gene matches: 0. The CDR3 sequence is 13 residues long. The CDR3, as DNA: TGTGCCAGCAGTGACTCGACAGGGGGTGGCTACACCTTC. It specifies CASSDSTGGGYTF.

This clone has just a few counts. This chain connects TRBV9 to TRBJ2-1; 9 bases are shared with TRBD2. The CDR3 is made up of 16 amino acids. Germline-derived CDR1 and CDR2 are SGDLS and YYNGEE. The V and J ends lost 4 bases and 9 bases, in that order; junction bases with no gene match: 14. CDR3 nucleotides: TGTGCCAGCAGCCCAAGTCTTGGTAGCGGGGGACTTGAGCAGTTCTTC. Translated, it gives CASSPSLGSGGLEQFF.

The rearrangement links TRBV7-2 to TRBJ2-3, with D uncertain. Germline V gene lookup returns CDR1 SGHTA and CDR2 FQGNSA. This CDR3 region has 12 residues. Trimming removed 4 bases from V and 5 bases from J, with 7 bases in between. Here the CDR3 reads CASSSLIDTQYF. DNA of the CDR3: TGTGCCAGCAGCTCCCTGATAGATACGCAGTATTTT.

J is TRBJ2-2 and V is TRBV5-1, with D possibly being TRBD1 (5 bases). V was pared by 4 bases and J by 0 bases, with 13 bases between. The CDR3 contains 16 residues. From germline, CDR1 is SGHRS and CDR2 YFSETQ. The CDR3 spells CASSTQDIANTGELFF. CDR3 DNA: TGCGCCAGCAGCACTCAGGACATCGCGAACACCGGGGAGCTGTTTTTT.

In DNA, the CDR3 is TGTGCCAGTAGAGCCGGACAGAGGCGTCAGCCCCAGCATTTT. This translates into CASRAGQRRQPQHF. This rearrangement joins TRBV19 to TRBJ1-5; D might be TRBD1 (6 bases). The CDR3 consists of 14 residues. In germline, CDR1 is LNHDA, CDR2 SQIVND (reference sequence). Deletions cut 6 bases from V and 6 bases from J, with 15 bases between.

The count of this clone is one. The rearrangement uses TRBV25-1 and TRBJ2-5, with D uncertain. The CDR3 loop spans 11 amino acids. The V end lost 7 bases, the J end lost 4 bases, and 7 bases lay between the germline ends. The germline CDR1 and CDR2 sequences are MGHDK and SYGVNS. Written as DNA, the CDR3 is TGTGCCAGCAACTTTGGAGAGACCCAGTACTTC. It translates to CASNFGETQYF.

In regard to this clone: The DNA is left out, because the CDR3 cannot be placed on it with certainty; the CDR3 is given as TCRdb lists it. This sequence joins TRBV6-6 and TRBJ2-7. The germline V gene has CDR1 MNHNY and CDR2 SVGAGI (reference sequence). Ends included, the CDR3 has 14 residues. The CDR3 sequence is CASSSGQGSDEQYF.

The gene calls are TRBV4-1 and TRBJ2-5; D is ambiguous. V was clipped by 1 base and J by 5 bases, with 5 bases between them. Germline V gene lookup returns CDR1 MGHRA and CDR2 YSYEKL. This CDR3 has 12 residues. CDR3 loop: CASSQASETQYF. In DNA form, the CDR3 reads TGCGCCAGCAGCCAAGCTTCGGAGACCCAGTACTTC.

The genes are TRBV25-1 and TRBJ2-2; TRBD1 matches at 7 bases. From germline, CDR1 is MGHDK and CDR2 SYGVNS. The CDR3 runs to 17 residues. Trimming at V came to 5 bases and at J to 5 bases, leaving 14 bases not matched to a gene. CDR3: CASSPEAVTGKTGELFF. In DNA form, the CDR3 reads TGTGCCAGCAGTCCCGAGGCGGTGACAGGGAAGACCGGGGAGCTGTTTTTT.

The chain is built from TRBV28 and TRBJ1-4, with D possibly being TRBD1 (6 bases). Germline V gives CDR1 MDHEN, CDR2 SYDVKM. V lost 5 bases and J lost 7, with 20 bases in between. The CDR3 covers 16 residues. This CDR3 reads CASSDSSNREREKLFF. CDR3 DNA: TGTGCCAGCAGTGACTCATCCAACAGGGAGCGTGAAAAACTGTTTTTT.